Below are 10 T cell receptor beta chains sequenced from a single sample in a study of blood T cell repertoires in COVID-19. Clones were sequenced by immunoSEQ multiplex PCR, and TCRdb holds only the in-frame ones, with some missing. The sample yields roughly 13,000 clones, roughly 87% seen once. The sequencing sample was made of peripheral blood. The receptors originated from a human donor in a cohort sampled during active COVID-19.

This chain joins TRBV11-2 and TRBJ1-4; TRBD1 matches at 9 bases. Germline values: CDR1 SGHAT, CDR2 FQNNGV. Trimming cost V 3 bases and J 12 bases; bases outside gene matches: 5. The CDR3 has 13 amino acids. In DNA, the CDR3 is TGTGCCAGCAGCTTGGACAGGGGCCCCGAACTGTTTTTT. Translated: CASSLDRGPELFF.

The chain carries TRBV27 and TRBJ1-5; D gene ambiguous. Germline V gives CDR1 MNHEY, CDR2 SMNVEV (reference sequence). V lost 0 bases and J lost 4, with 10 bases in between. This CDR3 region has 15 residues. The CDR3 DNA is TGTGCCAGCAGTTTATCTATACAGCCGAATCAGCCCCAGCATTTT. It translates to CASSLSIQPNQPQHF.

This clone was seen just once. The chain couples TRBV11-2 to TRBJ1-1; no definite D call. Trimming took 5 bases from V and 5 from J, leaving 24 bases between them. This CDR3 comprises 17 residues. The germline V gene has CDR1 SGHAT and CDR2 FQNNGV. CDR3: CASSMGKGTRGGTEAFF. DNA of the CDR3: TGTGCCAGCAGCATGGGTAAGGGAACTAGAGGTGGTACTGAAGCTTTCTTT.

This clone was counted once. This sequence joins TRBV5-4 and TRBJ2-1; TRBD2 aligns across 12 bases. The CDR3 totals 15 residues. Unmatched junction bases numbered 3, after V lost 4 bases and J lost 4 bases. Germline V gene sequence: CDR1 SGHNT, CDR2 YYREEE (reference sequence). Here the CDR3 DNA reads TGTGCCAGCAGCGAGGGGACTAGCGGGTACAATGAGCAGTTCTTC. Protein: CASSEGTSGYNEQFF.

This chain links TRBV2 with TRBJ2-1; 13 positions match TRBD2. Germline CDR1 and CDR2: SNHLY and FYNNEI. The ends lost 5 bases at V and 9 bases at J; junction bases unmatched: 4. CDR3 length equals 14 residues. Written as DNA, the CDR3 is TGTGCCAGCAGTACAGGGACTAGCGGGATTGAGCAGTTCTTC. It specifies CASSTGTSGIEQFF.

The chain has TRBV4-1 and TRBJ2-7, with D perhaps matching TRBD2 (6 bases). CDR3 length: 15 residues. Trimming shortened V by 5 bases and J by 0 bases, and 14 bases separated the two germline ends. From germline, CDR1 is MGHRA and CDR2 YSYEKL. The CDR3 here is CASSLVAGSSYEQYF. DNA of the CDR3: TGCGCCAGCAGCTTGGTGGCGGGGAGCTCCTACGAGCAGTACTTC.

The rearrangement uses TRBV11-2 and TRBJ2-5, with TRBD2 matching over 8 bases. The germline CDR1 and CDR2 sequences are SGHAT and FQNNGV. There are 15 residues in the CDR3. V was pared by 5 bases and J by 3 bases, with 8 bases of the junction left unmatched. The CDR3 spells CASSPTTSGEETQYF. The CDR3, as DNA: TGTGCCAGCAGCCCAACAACTAGCGGCGAAGAGACCCAGTACTTC.

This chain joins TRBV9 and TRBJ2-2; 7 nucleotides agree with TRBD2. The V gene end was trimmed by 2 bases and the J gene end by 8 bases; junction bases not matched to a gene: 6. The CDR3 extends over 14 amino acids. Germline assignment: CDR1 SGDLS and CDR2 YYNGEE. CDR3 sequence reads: CASSVTREWGELFF. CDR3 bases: TGTGCCAGCAGCGTGACGCGGGAGTGGGGGGAGCTGTTTTTT.

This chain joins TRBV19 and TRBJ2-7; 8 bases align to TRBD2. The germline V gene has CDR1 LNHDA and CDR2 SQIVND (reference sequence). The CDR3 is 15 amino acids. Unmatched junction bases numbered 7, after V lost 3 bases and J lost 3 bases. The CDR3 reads CASSIEISGSYEQYF. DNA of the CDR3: TGTGCCAGTAGTATCGAGATAAGCGGGAGCTACGAGCAGTACTTC.

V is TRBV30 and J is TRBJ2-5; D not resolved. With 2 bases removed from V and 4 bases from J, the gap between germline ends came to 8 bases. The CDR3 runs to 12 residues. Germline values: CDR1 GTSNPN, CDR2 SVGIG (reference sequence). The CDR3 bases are TGTGCCTGGAGTCTAGGTAGAGAGACCCAGTACTTC. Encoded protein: CAWSLGRETQYF.